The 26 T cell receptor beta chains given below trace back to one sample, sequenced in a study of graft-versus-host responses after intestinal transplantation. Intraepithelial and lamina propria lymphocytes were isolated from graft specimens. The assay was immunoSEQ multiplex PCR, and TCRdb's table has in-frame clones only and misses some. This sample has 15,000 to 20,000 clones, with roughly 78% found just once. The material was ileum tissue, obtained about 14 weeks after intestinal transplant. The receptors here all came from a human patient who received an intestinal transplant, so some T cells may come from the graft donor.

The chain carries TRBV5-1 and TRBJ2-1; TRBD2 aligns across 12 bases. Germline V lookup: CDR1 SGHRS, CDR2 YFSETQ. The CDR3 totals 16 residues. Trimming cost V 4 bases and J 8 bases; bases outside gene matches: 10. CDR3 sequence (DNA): TGCGCCAGCAGCATCCCTAGCGGGAGGGCCGTATATGAGCAGTTCTTC. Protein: CASSIPSGRAVYEQFF.

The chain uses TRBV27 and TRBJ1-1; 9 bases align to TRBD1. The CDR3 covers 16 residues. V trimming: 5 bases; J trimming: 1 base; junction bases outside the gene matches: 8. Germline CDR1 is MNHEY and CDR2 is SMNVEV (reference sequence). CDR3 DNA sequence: TGTGCCAGCAGTCTCGACAGGGGGGGGAAGAACACTGAAGCTTTCTTT. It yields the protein CASSLDRGGKNTEAFF.

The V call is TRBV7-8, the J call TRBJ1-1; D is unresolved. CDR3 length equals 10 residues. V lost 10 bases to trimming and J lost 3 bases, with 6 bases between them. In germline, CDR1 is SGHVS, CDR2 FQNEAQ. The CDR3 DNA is TGTGCCACAGGAGACACTGAAGCTTTCTTT. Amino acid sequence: CATGDTEAFF. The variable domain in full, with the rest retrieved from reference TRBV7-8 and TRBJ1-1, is GAGVSQSPRYKVAKRGQDVALRCDPISGHVSLFWYQQALGQGPEFLTYFQNEAQLDKSGLPSDRFFAERPEGSVSTLKIQRTQQEDSAVYLCATGDTEAFFGQGTRLTVV.

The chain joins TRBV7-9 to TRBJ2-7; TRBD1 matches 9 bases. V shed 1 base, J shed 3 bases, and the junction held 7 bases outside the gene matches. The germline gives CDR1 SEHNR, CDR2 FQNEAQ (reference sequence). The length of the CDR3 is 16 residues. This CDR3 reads CASSLVGTGTFYEQYF. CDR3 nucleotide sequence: TGTGCCAGCAGCTTAGTAGGGACAGGGACTTTCTACGAGCAGTACTTC.

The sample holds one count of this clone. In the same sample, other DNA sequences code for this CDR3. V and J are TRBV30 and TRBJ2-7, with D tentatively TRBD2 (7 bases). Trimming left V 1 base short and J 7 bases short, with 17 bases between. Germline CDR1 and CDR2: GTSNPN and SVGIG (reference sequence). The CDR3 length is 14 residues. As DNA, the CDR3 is TGTGCCTGGAGTGATGGCCTGGGGGGGCGGGAGCAGTACTTC. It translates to CAWSDGLGGREQYF.

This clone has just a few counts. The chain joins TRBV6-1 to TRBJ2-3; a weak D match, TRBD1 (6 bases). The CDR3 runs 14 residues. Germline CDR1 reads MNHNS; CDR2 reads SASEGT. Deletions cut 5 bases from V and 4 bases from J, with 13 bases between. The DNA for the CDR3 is TGTGCCAGCAGTTATGGACAGAGCTCAGATACGCAGTATTTT. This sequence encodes CASSYGQSSDTQYF.

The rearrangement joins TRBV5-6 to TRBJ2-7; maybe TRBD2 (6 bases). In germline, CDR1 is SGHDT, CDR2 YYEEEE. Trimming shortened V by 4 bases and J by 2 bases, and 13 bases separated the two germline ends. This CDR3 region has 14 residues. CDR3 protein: CASSRGRTTYEQYF. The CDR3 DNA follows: TGTGCCAGCAGCCGCGGCAGGACTACCTACGAGCAGTACTTC.

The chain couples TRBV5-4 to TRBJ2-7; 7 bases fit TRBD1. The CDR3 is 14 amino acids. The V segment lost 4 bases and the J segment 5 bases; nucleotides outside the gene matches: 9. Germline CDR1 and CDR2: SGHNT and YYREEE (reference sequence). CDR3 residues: CASSLSDRLHEQYF. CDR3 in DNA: TGTGCCAGCAGCCTCTCGGACAGGCTCCACGAGCAGTACTTC.

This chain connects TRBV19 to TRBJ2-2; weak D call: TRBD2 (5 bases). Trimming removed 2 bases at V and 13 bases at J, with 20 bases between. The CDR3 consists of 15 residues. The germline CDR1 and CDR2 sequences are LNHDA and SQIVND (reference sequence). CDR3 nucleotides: TGTGCCAGTAGTATATGGACGGACTTGGATTTGGTGCTGTTTTTT. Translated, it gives CASSIWTDLDLVLFF.

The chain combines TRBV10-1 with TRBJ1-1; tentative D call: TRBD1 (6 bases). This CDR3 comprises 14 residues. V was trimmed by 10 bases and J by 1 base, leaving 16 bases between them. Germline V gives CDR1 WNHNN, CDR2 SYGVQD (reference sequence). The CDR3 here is CATRPDRTNTEAFF. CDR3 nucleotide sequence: TGCGCCACCCGACCAGACAGGACGAACACTGAAGCTTTCTTT.

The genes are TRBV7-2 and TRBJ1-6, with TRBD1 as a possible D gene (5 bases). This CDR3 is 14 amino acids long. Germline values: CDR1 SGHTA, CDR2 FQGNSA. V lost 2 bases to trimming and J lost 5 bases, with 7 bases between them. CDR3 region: CASSLRGDNSPLHF. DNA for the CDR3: TGTGCCAGCAGCTTAAGAGGGGATAATTCACCCCTCCACTTT.

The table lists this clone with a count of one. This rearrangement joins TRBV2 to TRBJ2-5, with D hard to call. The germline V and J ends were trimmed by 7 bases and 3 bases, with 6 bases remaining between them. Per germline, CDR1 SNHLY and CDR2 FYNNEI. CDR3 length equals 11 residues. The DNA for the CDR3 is TGTGCCAGCAAGCTGGAAGAGACCCAGTACTTC. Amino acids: CASKLEETQYF.

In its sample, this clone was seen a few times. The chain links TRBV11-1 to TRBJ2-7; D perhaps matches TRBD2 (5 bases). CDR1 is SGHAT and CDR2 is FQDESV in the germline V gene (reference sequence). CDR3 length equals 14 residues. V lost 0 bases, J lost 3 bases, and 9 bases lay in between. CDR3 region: CASSLAGDYYEQYF. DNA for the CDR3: TGTGCCAGCAGCTTAGCGGGAGATTACTACGAGCAGTACTTC.

CDR3 amino acids: CASSPTSGSETQYF. For the CDR3, the DNA is TGTGCCAGCAGCCCGACTAGCGGGAGTGAGACCCAGTACTTC. The chain combines TRBV7-3 with TRBJ2-5, with 12 nucleotides matching TRBD2. The length of the CDR3 is 14 residues. Germline V lookup: CDR1 SGHTA, CDR2 FQGTGA. V lost 5 bases to trimming and J lost 5 bases; unmatched junction nucleotides: 3.

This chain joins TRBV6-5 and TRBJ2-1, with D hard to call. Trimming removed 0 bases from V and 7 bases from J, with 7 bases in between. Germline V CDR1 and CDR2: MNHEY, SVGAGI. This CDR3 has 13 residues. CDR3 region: CASSYSFGNEQFF. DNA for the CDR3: TGTGCCAGCAGTTACTCGTTTGGAAATGAGCAGTTCTTC.

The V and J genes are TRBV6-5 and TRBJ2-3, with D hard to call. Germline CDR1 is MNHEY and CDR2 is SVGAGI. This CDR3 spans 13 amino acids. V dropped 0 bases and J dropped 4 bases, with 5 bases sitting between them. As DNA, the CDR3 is TGTGCCAGCAGTTACTCGAGACCAGATACGCAGTATTTT. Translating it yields CASSYSRPDTQYF.

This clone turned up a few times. CDR3 in amino acids: CASSRSRRDGETQYF. DNA of the CDR3: TGTGCCAGCAGTCGATCAAGGCGGGATGGCGAGACCCAGTACTTC. The chain has TRBV6-5 and TRBJ2-5; TRBD2 might be the D (6 bases). CDR3 length equals 15 residues. V was cut by 5 bases and J by 5 bases, with 18 bases left in between. Germline values: CDR1 MNHEY, CDR2 SVGAGI.

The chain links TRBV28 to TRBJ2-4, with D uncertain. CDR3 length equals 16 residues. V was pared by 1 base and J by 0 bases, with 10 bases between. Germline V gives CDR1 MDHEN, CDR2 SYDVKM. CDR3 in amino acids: CASSLYLALAKNIQYF. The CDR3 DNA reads TGTGCCAGCAGTTTATATTTGGCTCTAGCCAAAAACATTCAGTACTTC.

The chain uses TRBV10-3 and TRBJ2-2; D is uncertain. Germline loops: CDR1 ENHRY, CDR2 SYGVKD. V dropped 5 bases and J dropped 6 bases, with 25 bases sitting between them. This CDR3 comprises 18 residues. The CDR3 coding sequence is TGTGCCATCAGTTCCCCTCTTTCACAAATAACCGATTCCGGGGAGCTGTTTTTT. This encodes CAISSPLSQITDSGELFF.

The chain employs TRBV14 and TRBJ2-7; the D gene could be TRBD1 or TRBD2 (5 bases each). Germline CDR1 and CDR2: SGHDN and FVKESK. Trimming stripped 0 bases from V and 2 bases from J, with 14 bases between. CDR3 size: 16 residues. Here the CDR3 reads CASSQDRNGAPYEQYF. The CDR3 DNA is TGTGCCAGCAGCCAAGATCGGAACGGGGCACCCTACGAGCAGTACTTC.

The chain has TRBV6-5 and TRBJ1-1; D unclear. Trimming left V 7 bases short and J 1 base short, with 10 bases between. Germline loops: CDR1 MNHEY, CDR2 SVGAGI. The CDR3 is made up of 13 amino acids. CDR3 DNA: TGTGCCAGCATTTCTAGTTCGAACACTGAAGCTTTCTTT. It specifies CASISSSNTEAFF.

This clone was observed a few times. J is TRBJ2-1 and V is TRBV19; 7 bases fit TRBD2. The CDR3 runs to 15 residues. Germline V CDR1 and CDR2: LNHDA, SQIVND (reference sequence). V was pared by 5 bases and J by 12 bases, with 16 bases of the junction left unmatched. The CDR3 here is CASSYRFRLARGQFF. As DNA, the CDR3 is TGTGCCAGTAGTTATCGGTTCCGACTAGCCCGGGGGCAGTTCTTC.

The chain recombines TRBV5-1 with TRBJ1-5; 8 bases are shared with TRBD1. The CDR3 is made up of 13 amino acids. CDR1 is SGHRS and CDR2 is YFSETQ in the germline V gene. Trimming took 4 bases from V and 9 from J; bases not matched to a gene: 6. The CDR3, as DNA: TGCGCCAGCAGCCCAGGGGGCGTCGGGCCCCAGCATTTT. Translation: CASSPGGVGPQHF.

The CDR3 protein is CASSLGGTSYNEQFF. The CDR3 nucleotides are TGTGCCAGCAGCTTAGGGGGTACCTCCTACAATGAGCAGTTCTTC. The chain is built from TRBV7-2 and TRBJ2-1, with D uncertain. Germline V gives CDR1 SGHTA, CDR2 FQGNSA. The V and J ends lost 1 base and 0 bases respectively, with 7 bases between them. CDR3 length: 15 amino acids.

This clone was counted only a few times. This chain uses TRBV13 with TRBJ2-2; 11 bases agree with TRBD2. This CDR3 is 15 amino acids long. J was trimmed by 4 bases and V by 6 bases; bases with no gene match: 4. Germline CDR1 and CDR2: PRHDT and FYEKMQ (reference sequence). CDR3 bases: TGTGCCAGCAGTTTTAGCGGGAGGGCCACCGGGGAGCTGTTTTTT. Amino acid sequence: CASSFSGRATGELFF.

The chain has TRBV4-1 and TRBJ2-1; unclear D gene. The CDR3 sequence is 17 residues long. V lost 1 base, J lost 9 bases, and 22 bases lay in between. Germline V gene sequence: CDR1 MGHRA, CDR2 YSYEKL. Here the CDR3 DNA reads TGCGCCAGCAGCCAAGGTAGGTACAGATCCGTTCACAGTGAGCAGTTCTTC. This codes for CASSQGRYRSVHSEQFF.